A single T cell receptor (beta chain) is shown here with its context. The antigen is unknown. The sample comes from a study of beta chain features in type 1 diabetes. Study conclusions and caveats: Patients with type 1 diabetes showed fewer VDJ junction insertions and more deletions. Shorter TCRB CDR3s, moderately but significantly so, marked every one of the four CD4+ subsets in Type 1 diabetes patients. Patients showed naive, central memory and Treg TCRB repertoires that appeared more similar than those of healthy donors.

Every isolated RNA sample was fully reverse transcribed, so sequencing captured expressed TCRB transcripts. Measured with immunoSEQ multiplex PCR; TCRdb has only the in-frame clones, and not every one. Seen here are nearly 700,000 clones, roughly an eighth observed once, and the top ten hold roughly 0.022%. The receptor was isolated from a man in his late teens or twenties with type 1 diabetes. Input material: naive CD4+ T cells from blood.

CDR3 bases: TGTGCCAGCAGCGTAGTTGGGGGTACGTCTTACAATGAGCAGTTCTTC. Translation gives CASSVVGGTSYNEQFF. The chain joins TRBV9 to TRBJ2-1; D is tentatively TRBD1 or TRBD2 (5 bases each). There are 16 residues in the CDR3. With 0 bases removed from V and 4 bases from J, the gap between germline ends came to 14 bases. CDR1 is SGDLS, CDR2 YYNGEE, per germline.